The 30 T cell receptor beta chains in this list originate from one sample, sequenced in a study of early T cells in non-severe SARS-CoV-2 infection (dated by TCRdb to 2020 to 2022). The library was built by means of 5' RACE. TCRdb shows the sequencer as NextSeq 500. Using fastp at Q25 and MiXCR, TCRdb reprocessed the public reads and kept productive beta chains. Entries are consolidated by CDR3 protein sequence, retaining the most common genes and DNA. A total of around 63,000 distinct CDR3 sequences appear in this sample, about 9% of them only once. The ten largest clones take up about a sixth of the sample. The sequenced sample was whole blood, obtained at baseline. The receptors stem from an adult who was a healthcare worker with PCR-confirmed SARS-CoV-2 infection or an uninfected control (not recorded which).

A few counts support this clonotype. The chain has TRBV20-1 and TRBJ2-3; the D gene is possibly TRBD2 (6 bases). Germline loops: CDR1 DFQATT, CDR2 SNEGSKA (reference sequence). This CDR3 comprises 14 residues. V was pared by 3 bases and J by 2 bases, with 12 bases between. The CDR3, as DNA: TGCAGTGCTAGCCTAGCGCACATCACAGATACGCAGTATTTT. Translated: CSASLAHITDTQYF.

This clonotype was detected ten times or more. The chain recombines TRBV6-2 or TRBV6-3 with TRBJ1-1, with D unresolved. Trimming pared 10 bases from V and 8 bases from J, leaving 17 bases between. The length of the CDR3 is 12 residues. The V gene's germline CDR1 is MNHEY and CDR2 SVGEGT. CDR3 residues: CATCFAGEEAFF. CDR3 nucleotides: TGTGCCACCTGTTTCGCAGGCGAAGAAGCTTTCTTT.

This clonotype was observed at least ten times. The chain carries TRBV28 and TRBJ1-2, with 9 bases aligning to TRBD1. V trimming: 10 bases; J trimming: 8 bases; junction bases outside the gene matches: 11. Germline lookup yields CDR1 MDHEN and CDR2 SYDVKM. The CDR3 covers 13 residues. The CDR3 loop is CATYTGTGKGYTF. CDR3 nucleotide sequence: TGTGCCACCTACACCGGGACAGGGAAAGGCTACACCTTC.

This chain connects TRBV14 to TRBJ2-1, with TRBD2 matching over 10 bases. CDR1 and CDR2 from the germline V gene are SGHDN and FVKESK. This CDR3 contains 15 residues. With 3 bases clipped from V and 4 bases from J, the junction kept 3 bases outside the gene matches. CDR3 protein: CASSQGTSEYNEQFF. CDR3 DNA sequence: TGTGCCAGCAGCCAGGGGACTAGCGAGTACAATGAGCAGTTCTTC.

This clonotype was observed a few times. The rearrangement uses TRBV28 and TRBJ2-7; D might be TRBD1 (6 bases). There are 14 residues in the CDR3. Germline lookup yields CDR1 MDHEN and CDR2 SYDVKM. V was trimmed by 7 bases and J by 1 base, leaving 14 bases between them. The CDR3 loop reads CASISQGKSYEQYF. The CDR3 DNA reads as TGTGCCAGCATATCCCAGGGGAAATCCTACGAGCAGTACTTC.

This clonotype was seen at least ten times. This sequence joins TRBV28 and TRBJ2-7; 7 nucleotides align to TRBD1. Germline lookup yields CDR1 MDHEN and CDR2 SYDVKM. Germline trimming cut 3 bases from V and 4 bases from J; bases unmatched to any gene: 15. The CDR3 loop spans 17 amino acids. This CDR3 is CASSFLAKQGRSYEQYF. CDR3 in DNA: TGTGCCAGCAGTTTTTTGGCCAAACAGGGGCGTTCGTACGAGCAGTACTTC.

The chain joins TRBV7-9 to TRBJ2-7; unclear D gene. Germline V gene sequence: CDR1 SEHNR, CDR2 FQNEAQ (reference sequence). Deletions cut 5 bases from V and 4 bases from J, with 6 bases between. CDR3 length equals 11 residues. CDR3 in amino acids: CASSPQYEQYF. As DNA, the CDR3 is TGTGCCAGCAGCCCGCAATACGAGCAGTACTTC.

The table lists this clonotype with a few counts. This chain joins TRBV7-2 and TRBJ1-2; no definite D call. With 1 base removed from V and 8 bases from J, the gap between germline ends came to 11 bases. The germline V gene encodes CDR1 SGHTA and CDR2 FQGNSA. The CDR3 runs 13 residues. CDR3 DNA sequence: TGTGCCAGCAGCTTAGGCGCCAACCGGGGCTACACCTTC. It is translated as CASSLGANRGYTF. The full variable domain, in which reference TRBV7-2 and TRBJ1-2 provide the parts outside the CDR3, is GAGVSQSPSNKVTEKGKDVELRCDPISGHTALYWYRQSLGQGLEFLIYFQGNSAPDKSGLPSDRFSAERTGGSVSTLTIQRTQQEDSAVYLCASSLGANRGYTFGSGTRLTVV.

This clonotype appeared a single time. The chain combines TRBV6-2 or TRBV6-3 with TRBJ2-2, with 13 bases fitting TRBD2. The length of the CDR3 is 14 residues. Trimming removed 11 bases from V and 7 bases from J; junction bases left unmatched: 7. Germline V gene data show CDR1 as MNHEY and CDR2 as SVGEGT. The CDR3 sequence: CAGRTSGRHGELFF. As DNA, the CDR3 is TGTGCCGGAAGGACTAGCGGGAGACACGGGGAGCTGTTTTTT.

This clonotype was seen a handful of times. The V call is TRBV20-1, the J call TRBJ2-1; possibly TRBD1 or TRBD2 for D (5 bases each). Deletions cut 2 bases from V and 6 bases from J, with 17 bases between. CDR3 length: 15 residues. The V gene's germline CDR1 is DFQATT and CDR2 SNEGSKA (reference sequence). The CDR3 reads CSARPIGTGPNEQFF. In DNA, the CDR3 is TGCAGTGCTAGACCAATAGGGACCGGGCCCAATGAGCAGTTCTTC.

At least ten counts were recorded for this clonotype. This chain joins TRBV10-3 and TRBJ2-3; 11 nucleotides agree with TRBD2. Germline V gene data show CDR1 as ENHRY and CDR2 as SYGVKD. J lost 0 bases, V lost 5 bases, and 1 base had no gene match. This CDR3 is built from 15 residues. Here the CDR3 reads CAISRTSGSTDTQYF. CDR3 nucleotide sequence: TGTGCCATCAGTCGGACTAGCGGGAGCACAGATACGCAGTATTTT.

The chain is built from TRBV2 and TRBJ2-5, with 11 bases matching TRBD1. Germline-derived CDR1 and CDR2 are SNHLY and FYNNEI. V lost 6 bases, J lost 6 bases, and 12 bases stayed unmatched. The CDR3 is made up of 16 amino acids. The CDR3 loop is CASSGSRGQGGQTQYF. For the CDR3, the DNA is TGTGCCAGCAGCGGCTCCCGGGGACAGGGGGGACAGACCCAGTACTTC.

This chain connects TRBV28 to TRBJ2-7; TRBD1 matches 9 bases. This CDR3 has 14 residues. With V trimmed by 8 bases and J by 5 bases, 10 bases remained unmatched. Germline CDR1 is MDHEN and CDR2 is SYDVKM. CDR3 in DNA: TGTGCCAGCTCCCTATACAGGGGGCAACACGAGCAGTACTTC. It encodes CASSLYRGQHEQYF.

The sample holds many counts of this clonotype. CDR3 amino acids: CASMRDRVNTGELFF. The CDR3 DNA reads TGTGCCAGCATGAGGGACAGGGTAAACACCGGGGAGCTGTTTTTT. V gene TRBV6-1 combines with J gene TRBJ2-2; 9 bases agree with TRBD1. Losses at the gene ends were 7 bases for V and 2 bases for J; bases not matched to a gene: 5. In germline, CDR1 is MNHNS, CDR2 SASEGT. This CDR3 has 15 residues.

A note on this clonotype: A much larger clone is a single base away; this may be a read error. J is TRBJ1-4 and V is TRBV27; TRBD1 agrees at 7 bases. The CDR3 has 13 residues. From germline, CDR1 is MNHEY and CDR2 SMNVEV (reference sequence). The CDR3 loop is CASSRDSSGKLLF. CDR3 in DNA: TGTGCCAGCAGTCGGGACAGTAGTGGAAAACTGCTTTTT.

This clonotype came up a few times. The J gene is TRBJ2-7, the V gene TRBV28; D perhaps matches TRBD1 (5 bases). Trimming cost V 6 bases and J 2 bases, with 8 bases left between them. Germline V CDR1 and CDR2: MDHEN, SYDVKM. The CDR3 runs to 12 residues. CDR3 amino acids: CASRDTPYEQYF. The CDR3 DNA sequence: TGTGCCAGCAGGGACACCCCCTACGAGCAGTACTTC.

The J gene is TRBJ2-5, the V gene TRBV7-9; 9 bases match TRBD2. V lost 7 bases, J lost 5 bases, and 8 bases stayed unmatched. The CDR3 contains 14 residues. Germline-derived CDR1 and CDR2 are SEHNR and FQNEAQ (reference sequence). CDR3 sequence reads: CASNSISGSETQYF. The CDR3 DNA is TGTGCCAGCAACTCCATTAGCGGGAGCGAGACCCAGTACTTC. Combining the CDR3 with reference TRBV7-9 and TRBJ2-5 gives the whole variable domain DTGVSQNPRHKITKRGQNVTFRCDPISEHNRLYWYRQTLGQGPEFLTYFQNEAQLEKSRLLSDRFSAERPKGSFSTLEIQRTEQGDSAMYLCASNSISGSETQYFGPGTRLLVL.

The gene calls are TRBV7-9 and TRBJ2-2; D unclear. Germline loops: CDR1 SEHNR, CDR2 FQNEAQ (reference sequence). This CDR3 comprises 13 residues. The V gene lost 5 bases and the J gene lost 8 bases, with 12 bases spanning the gap. The CDR3 sequence is CASSRSRAGELFF. As DNA, the CDR3 is TGTGCCAGCAGCCGATCCAGAGCAGGGGAGCTGTTTTTT.

This clonotype was seen more than once but under ten times. The rearrangement joins TRBV2 to TRBJ2-6, with 7 bases that match TRBD2. Germline lookup yields CDR1 SNHLY and CDR2 FYNNEI. The CDR3 extends over 15 amino acids. V lost 8 bases and J lost 2; bases outside the gene matches: 6. CDR3 loop: CASWEGNPGANVLTF. For the CDR3, the DNA is TGTGCCAGCTGGGAGGGAAATCCTGGGGCCAACGTCCTGACTTTC.

The rearrangement links TRBV24-1 to TRBJ2-1; 14 bases agree with TRBD2. V shed 5 bases and J 1 base; nucleotides not matched to a gene: 9. The CDR3 has 19 amino acids. The V gene's germline CDR1 is KGHDR and CDR2 SFDVKD. In nucleotides, the CDR3 is TGTGCCACCAGTGGGGGGGGACTAGCGGGAGATTCGTCCTACAATGAGCAGTTCTTC. Amino acid sequence: CATSGGGLAGDSSYNEQFF.

V is TRBV3-1 and J is TRBJ2-3; TRBD1 matches 7 bases. J was trimmed by 7 bases and V by 0 bases; bases with no gene match: 10. This CDR3 has 16 amino acids. Looked up from germline, CDR1 is LGHDT and CDR2 is YNNKEL (reference sequence). The CDR3 protein is CASSQDGQTGLYTQYF. In DNA, the CDR3 is TGTGCCAGCAGCCAAGATGGGCAGACAGGGTTGTATACGCAGTATTTT.

This clonotype came up a few times. The rearrangement links TRBV7-3 to TRBJ2-5, with TRBD1 identical over 8 bases. The J segment lost 5 bases and the V segment lost 2 bases, leaving 7 bases of the junction unmatched. The V gene's germline CDR1 is SGHTA and CDR2 FQGTGA. This CDR3 spans 15 amino acids. This chain's CDR3 is CASSLSGGLRETQYF. The CDR3 DNA reads as TGTGCCAGCAGCTTATCAGGGGGCCTCAGGGAGACCCAGTACTTC.

About this clonotype itself: Given a much more abundant clone one base away, this may be a read error. The chain couples TRBV7-6 to TRBJ2-1; TRBD2 might be the D (6 bases). The length of the CDR3 is 13 residues. The germline V gene encodes CDR1 SGHVS and CDR2 FNYEAQ. The CDR3 here is CAGSVGLSNEQFF. CDR3 sequence (DNA): TGTGCCGGCAGCGTGGGACTTTCCAATGAGCAGTTCTTC.

This clonotype was seen only a few times. The chain recombines TRBV7-8 with TRBJ1-5, with a possible D match to TRBD1 (6 bases). Germline V gene sequence: CDR1 SGHVS, CDR2 FQNEAQ. The CDR3 extends over 14 amino acids. V lost 6 bases to trimming and J lost 7 bases, with 16 bases between them. CDR3 amino acids: CASSIQGRGQPQHF. The CDR3 coding sequence is TGTGCCAGCAGTATTCAGGGGAGAGGGCAGCCCCAGCATTTT.

The sample holds a few counts of this clonotype. The chain's CDR3 is CASSYGGRDTEAFF. Written as DNA, the CDR3 is TGTGCCAGCAGTTACGGAGGGAGGGACACTGAAGCTTTCTTT. The chain joins TRBV6-5 to TRBJ1-1; D is uncertain. CDR3 length: 14 amino acids. Germline V gives CDR1 MNHEY, CDR2 SVGAGI. With 2 bases removed from V and 3 bases from J, the gap between germline ends came to 10 bases.

This chain joins TRBV4-1 and TRBJ2-5; TRBD2 might be the D (6 bases). Germline CDR1 and CDR2: MGHRA and YSYEKL. The ends were cut back, 3 bases at V and 5 bases at J, with 16 bases in the middle. The CDR3 is 15 amino acids. The CDR3 sequence: CASSHRDGGKETQYF. Written as DNA, the CDR3 is TGCGCCAGCAGCCACCGGGACGGGGGAAAGGAGACCCAGTACTTC.

In this sample, this clonotype turned up a few times. This rearrangement joins TRBV10-3 to TRBJ1-1, with a tentative D call TRBD1 (6 bases). The ends were cut back, 0 bases at V and 4 bases at J, with 15 bases in the middle. The CDR3 has 16 residues. Germline V gene lookup returns CDR1 ENHRY and CDR2 SYGVKD. The CDR3 loop is CAISESGRGASTEAFF. CDR3 DNA sequence: TGTGCCATCAGTGAGTCCGGTAGGGGGGCGAGCACTGAAGCTTTCTTT.

A remark on this clonotype: A much larger clone sits a single nucleotide away, making a read error possible. The gene calls are TRBV5-4 and TRBJ2-7, with TRBD2 matching 7 bases. CDR1 is SGHNT and CDR2 is YYREEE in the germline V gene (reference sequence). V was pared by 3 bases and J by 7 bases, with 10 bases of the junction left unmatched. This CDR3 spans 14 amino acids. The CDR3 DNA reads TGTGCCAGCAGCTCGATTGGCGGGAGCTGGGAGCAGTACTTC. As protein: CASSSIGGSWEQYF.

The rearrangement links TRBV6-2 or TRBV6-3 to TRBJ2-7; D call uncertain. Germline-derived CDR1 and CDR2 are MNHEY and SVGEGT. V dropped 6 bases and J dropped 2 bases, with 17 bases sitting between them. The CDR3 has 15 residues. The chain's CDR3 is CASSDGSQLTYEQYF. CDR3 DNA sequence: TGTGCCAGCAGCGACGGGTCACAGCTGACCTACGAGCAGTACTTC.

This clonotype occurred a few times. This chain links TRBV29-1 with TRBJ1-2, with D perhaps TRBD1 (6 bases). The CDR3 consists of 17 residues. The V gene lost 3 bases and the J gene lost 7 bases, with 27 bases spanning the gap. Germline loops: CDR1 SQVTM, CDR2 ANQGSEA. CDR3 bases: TGCAGCGTTGAGGGTGGATCCCAAACCGTGGGGGCCTTTGGCTACACCTTC. Protein: CSVEGGSQTVGAFGYTF.